A selection of T cell receptor beta chains follows, all from one sample in a study of metastatic and nonmetastatic thyroid tumors. TCRdb ran MiXCR on the PCR reads. The repertoire has approximately 30,000 clones, around 16% of them found once; the top ten carry around a sixth. The source material was blood. The origin of the receptors is a male donor with papillary thyroid cancer or a benign thyroid nodule (not recorded which). Some clones in this sample may be carry-over from other donors' samples. CDR3s include the opening cysteine and the closing phenylalanine or tryptophan. A D gene is named only where the DNA matches it firmly. The size of a clone is reported for some rows only, either as once, few or many, or as a class for expanded clones.

j_gene	d_gene	v_gene	abundance	CDR3aa	CDR3nt
TRBJ2-3	TRBD2	TRBV12-3/TRBV12-4	many	CASSRLATSTDTQYF	TGTGCCAGCAGTCGACTAGCAACTAGCACAGATACGCAGTATTTT
TRBJ1-1	-	TRBV18	many	CASSPRVGNTEAFF	TGTGCCAGCTCACCAAGGGTGGGAAACACTGAAGCTTTCTTT
TRBJ2-7	-	TRBV6-1	-	CASSEGLGEDGQYF	TGTGCCAGCAGTGAAGGGTTGGGTGAGGACGGGCAGTACTTT
TRBJ2-7	-	TRBV4-1	many	CASSQDSGLYEQYF	TGCGCCAGCAGCCAAGATTCGGGACTTTACGAGCAGTACTTC
TRBJ1-2	-	TRBV12-3/TRBV12-4	many	CASSSSGTAAGGYTF	TGTGCCAGCAGTTCCTCGGGGACGGCGGCAGGGGGCTACACCTTC
TRBJ2-7	-	TRBV11-1	many	CASSSEAGTTPTYEQYF	TGTGCCAGCAGCTCCGAGGCAGGGACAACGCCCACCTACGAGCAGTACTTC
TRBJ2-3	TRBD2	TRBV20-1	many	CSARDLGPAGGTDTQYF	TGCAGTGCTAGAGATCTGGGTCCGGCGGGAGGGACAGATACGCAGTATTTT
TRBJ2-7	TRBD1	TRBV10-3	few	CAISVAGTVVYEHYF	TGTGCCATCAGTGTCGCTGGGACAGTGGTCTACGAGCATTACTTC
TRBJ2-1	TRBD2	TRBV7-7	many	CASKPGEGSNEQFF	TGTGCTAGCAAGCCGGGGGAGGGCTCCAATGAGCAGTTCTTC
TRBJ2-5	-	TRBV24-1	once	CATSDRVETQYF	TGTGCCACCAGTGATCGAGTGGAGACCCAGTACTTC
TRBJ2-7	-	TRBV20-1	many	CSARGGQNEQYF	TGCAGTGCTAGGGGAGGTCAGAACGAGCAGTACTTC
TRBJ1-2	-	TRBV12-3/TRBV12-4	few	CASSLSSVGHTF	TGTGCCAGCAGTTTAAGCTCGGTTGGCCACACCTTC
TRBJ1-6	-	TRBV14	many	CASSWGAYNSPLHF	TGTGCCAGCAGCTGGGGCGCCTATAATTCACCCCTCCACTTT
TRBJ2-7	-	TRBV4-3	-	CASSQEADYEQYF	TGCGCCAGCAGCCAAGAGGCAGACTACGAGCAGTACTTC
TRBJ1-1	-	TRBV6-1	many	CASSRGSMNTEAFF	TGTGCCAGCAGCCGGGGCTCAATGAACACTGAAGCTTTCTTT
TRBJ2-5	-	TRBV18	many	CASSPGPEGTQYF	TGTGCCAGCTCACCCGGGCCTGAGGGGACCCAGTACTTC
TRBJ2-7	-	TRBV28	few	CASSERPTYEQYF	TGTGCCAGCAGTGAGAGACCAACCTACGAGCAGTACTTC
TRBJ2-2	-	TRBV4-1	many	CASSQLPLANTGELFF	TGCGCCAGCAGCCAATTACCCCTAGCGAACACCGGGGAGCTGTTTTTT
TRBJ1-2	TRBD1	TRBV5-5	-	CASSFGDRGWDGYTF	TGTGCCAGCAGCTTCGGGGACAGGGGATGGGATGGCTACACCTTC
TRBJ2-7	TRBD2	TRBV5-4	many	CASSGSGIDEQYF	TGTGCCAGCAGCGGAAGCGGGATTGACGAGCAGTACTTC
TRBJ2-5	TRBD2	TRBV6-2/TRBV6-3	many	CASTLAGAQTQYF	TGTGCCAGCACACTAGCGGGGGCCCAGACCCAGTACTTC
TRBJ1-1	-	TRBV11-2	-	CASSSRVSNTEAFF	TGTGCCAGCAGCTCCCGAGTCTCGAACACTGAAGCTTTCTTT
TRBJ2-7	-	TRBV6-1	medium-sized	CASSEGLGEDEQYF	TGTGCCAGCAGTGAAGGGTTGGGTGAGGACGAGCAGTACTTC
TRBJ1-5	TRBD1	TRBV19	many	CASRGGITGGNQPQHF	TGTGCCAGTAGGGGGGGTATTACAGGGGGCAATCAGCCCCAGCATTTT
TRBJ2-1	TRBD2	TRBV27	many	CASSLSAGVMYEQFF	TGTGCCAGCAGTTTATCGGCGGGAGTAATGTATGAGCAGTTCTTC
TRBJ2-2	-	TRBV4-2	many	CASSQEHGGTRFVTGELFF	TGTGCCAGCAGCCAAGAACATGGGGGGACCCGGTTTGTCACCGGGGAGCTGTTTTTT
TRBJ1-1	-	TRBV5-4	many	CASSLADGFEAFF	TGTGCCAGCAGCTTGGCCGATGGGTTTGAAGCTTTCTTT
TRBJ2-3	-	TRBV9	-	CASISPREPSYTDTQYF	TGTGCCAGCATCTCACCACGGGAGCCAAGCTACACAGATACGCAGTATTTT
TRBJ1-1	TRBD1	TRBV12-3/TRBV12-4	many	CASRPGTATEAFF	TGTGCCAGCAGGCCTGGGACAGCCACTGAAGCTTTCTTT
TRBJ2-3	TRBD2	TRBV11-2	-	CASSSGLAGTDPRDTQYF	TGTGCCAGCAGCTCGGGACTAGCGGGAACCGACCCTAGGGATACGCAGTATTTT
TRBJ1-5	-	TRBV6-1	-	CASRPLGGNQPQHF	TGTGCCAGCAGGCCATTGGGGGGTAATCAGCCCCAGCATTTT
TRBJ2-7	-	TRBV5-1	-	CASSLMDAYEQYF	TGCGCCAGCAGCTTGATGGATGCCTACGAGCAGTACTTC
TRBJ2-6	-	TRBV28	many	CASRLDHSGANVLTF	TGTGCCAGCAGGCTGGACCACTCTGGGGCCAACGTCCTGACTTTC
TRBJ2-3	TRBD1	TRBV27	many	CASSSDRGRTDTQYF	TGTGCCAGCAGTTCCGACAGGGGGAGGACAGATACGCAGTATTTT
TRBJ2-7	-	TRBV4-1	-	CASSQDIFGLTYEQYF	TGCGCCAGCAGCCAAGATATATTCGGTCTAACCTACGAGCAGTACTTC
TRBJ2-3	-	TRBV27	many	CASSPAPSYTDTQYF	TGTGCCAGCAGTCCAGCCCCCAGCTACACAGATACGCAGTATTTT
TRBJ1-2	TRBD1	TRBV28	many	CASSSGQGSSGYTF	TGTGCCAGCAGTTCGGGACAGGGGAGTAGTGGCTACACCTTC
TRBJ2-3	-	TRBV2	many	CASREASTDTQYF	TGTGCCAGCAGAGAGGCTAGCACAGATACGCAGTATTTT
TRBJ2-5	TRBD1	TRBV20-1	many	CSARILGQETQYF	TGCAGTGCTAGAATACTGGGACAGGAGACCCAGTACTTC
TRBJ2-7	-	TRBV20-1	-	CSANQKQGLLGYEQYF	TGCAGTGCTAATCAAAAACAGGGACTGCTGGGCTACGAGCAGTACTTC
TRBJ1-2	TRBD1	TRBV6-6	many	CASSYSMVTGDGYTF	TGTGCCAGCAGTTACTCGATGGTTACAGGGGATGGCTACACCTTC
TRBJ1-2	-	TRBV27	many	CASSIGGPGGYTF	TGTGCCAGCAGTATAGGCGGCCCGGGAGGCTACACCTTC